Reported below is one TCR beta chain. The sample belongs to a study of T cells expressing NK-cell markers. From its re-call of the 5' RACE reads, TCRdb lists each CDR3 protein once, without DNA. Its table lists 500,000 to 700,000 distinct CDR3 sequences. The CDR3 has 13 residues. Germline V gives CDR1 SGHTA, CDR2 FQGTGA. Sequencing was carried out using blood T cells: a sorted CD56 or NKG2C T cell subset, CD4+ or CD8+ T cells, or bulk PBMC T cells (not recorded which). The sequence was obtained from a young man in good health. The chain carries TRBV7-3 and TRBJ1-1. This CDR3 is CASSLNTNTEAFF. The full variable domain, its missing parts supplied by reference TRBV7-3 and TRBJ1-1, is GAGVSQTPSNKVTEKGKYVELRCDPISGHTALYWYRQSLGQGPEFLIYFQGTGAADDSGLPNDRFFAVRPEGSVSTLKIQRTERGDSAVYLCASSLNTNTEAFFGQGTRLTVV.